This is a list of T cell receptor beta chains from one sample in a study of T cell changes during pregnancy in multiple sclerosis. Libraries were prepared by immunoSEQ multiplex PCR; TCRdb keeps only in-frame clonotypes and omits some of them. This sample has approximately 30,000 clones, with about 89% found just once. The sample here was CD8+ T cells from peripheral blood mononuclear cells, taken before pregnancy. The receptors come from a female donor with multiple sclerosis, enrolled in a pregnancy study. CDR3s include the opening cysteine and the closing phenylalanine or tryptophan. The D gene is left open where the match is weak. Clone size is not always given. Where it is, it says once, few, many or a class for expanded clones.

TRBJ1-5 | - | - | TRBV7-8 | TGTGCCAGCACCGAATTAAGGGGTGATCAGCCCCAGCATTTT | CASTELRGDQPQHF
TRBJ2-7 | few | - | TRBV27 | TGTGCCAGCGGCTGGGGGCTCTCCTACGAGCAGTACTTC | CASGWGLSYEQYF
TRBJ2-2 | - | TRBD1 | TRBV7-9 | TGTGCCAGCAGCTTACCACGACAGGGGGAAACCGGGGAGCTGTTTTTT | CASSLPRQGETGELFF
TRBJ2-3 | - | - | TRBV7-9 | TGTGCCAGCAGCTTGACGGGAATTAGCACAGATACGCAGTATTTT | CASSLTGISTDTQYF
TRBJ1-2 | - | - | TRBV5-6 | TGTGCCAGCAGCAAAACAGGCTGGGGGCAACCCACTTATGGCTACACCTTC | CASSKTGWGQPTYGYTF
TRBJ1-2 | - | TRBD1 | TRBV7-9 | TGTGCCAGCAGCTTAAATTTTGCAGGGGGTGGCTACACCTTC | CASSLNFAGGGYTF
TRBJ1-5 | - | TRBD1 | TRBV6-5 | TGTGCCAGCAGTGCAGGGGGCTGGAATCAGCCCCAGCATTTT | CASSAGGWNQPQHF
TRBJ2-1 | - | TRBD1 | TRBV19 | TGTGCCAGTAGTAGGTCGACAGGGGGCCTCAATGAGCAGTTCTTC | CASSRSTGGLNEQFF
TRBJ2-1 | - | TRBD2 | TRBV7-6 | TGTGCCAGCAGCTCATACCCCGGTGAGACTAGCGGGGGGGCAATCAATGAGCAGTTCTTC | CASSSYPGETSGGAINEQFF
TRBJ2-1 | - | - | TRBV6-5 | TGTGCCAGCAGTTACGTAACAGGGACCAATGAGCAGTTCTTC | CASSYVTGTNEQFF
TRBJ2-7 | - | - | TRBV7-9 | TGTGCCAGCAGCTTAGCGTTATGGGACAACATCGTTTACGAGCAGTACTTC | CASSLALWDNIVYEQYF
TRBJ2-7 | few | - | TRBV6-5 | TGTGCCAGCAGGGAACTAGGAGGCGAGCAGTACTTC | CASRELGGEQYF
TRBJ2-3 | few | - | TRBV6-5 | TGTGCCAGCAGTTATAATGGGGGGGCCACAGATACGCAGTATTTT | CASSYNGGATDTQYF
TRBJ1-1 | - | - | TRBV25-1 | TGTGCCAGCAGTGCATACAGGGAATGGGACACTGAAGCTTTCTTT | CASSAYREWDTEAFF
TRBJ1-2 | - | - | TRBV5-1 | TGCGCCAGCAGCTTGGTGGGGGGGAGCTACACCTTC | CASSLVGGSYTF
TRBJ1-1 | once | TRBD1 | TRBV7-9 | TGTGCCAGCAGCTTAGGGGGACAGTTGGACTTAAGAGAAGCTTTCTTT | CASSLGGQLDLREAFF
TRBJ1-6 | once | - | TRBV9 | TGTGCCAGCAGCGAAGGGGCCTGGAATTCACCCCTCCACTTT | CASSEGAWNSPLHF
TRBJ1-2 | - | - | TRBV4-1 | TGCGCCAGCAGCCAAGCCAGGGTCGGTAGGGGACTTGGCTACACCTTC | CASSQARVGRGLGYTF
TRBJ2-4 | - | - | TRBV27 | TGTGCCAGCAGTTTACAGAACAAAAACATTCAGTACTTC | CASSLQNKNIQYF
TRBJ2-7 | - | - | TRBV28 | TGTGCCAGCAGCCCTCCGGGCGAGCAGTACTTC | CASSPPGEQYF
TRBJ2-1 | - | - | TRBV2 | TGTGCCACCGCCGAGAATTCGTACCATGAGCAGTTCTTC | CATAENSYHEQFF
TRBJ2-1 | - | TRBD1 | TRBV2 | TGTGCCAGCAGTGGTGACAGGGTTTCGTCCTACAATGAGCAGTTCTTC | CASSGDRVSSYNEQFF
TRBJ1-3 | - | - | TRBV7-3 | TGTGCCAGCAGCTTACAGGGGAAGACTGGAAACACCATATATTTT | CASSLQGKTGNTIYF
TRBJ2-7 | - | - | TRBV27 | TGTGCCAGCAGTTTAGTCCGGGAATCCTACGAGCAGTACTTC | CASSLVRESYEQYF
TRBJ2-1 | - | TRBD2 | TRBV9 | TGTGCCAGCAGCCTCGGGAGGTACAATGAGCAGTTCTTC | CASSLGRYNEQFF
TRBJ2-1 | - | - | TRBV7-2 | TGTGCCAGCAGCAGTCAAGGGGCCGGTTGGGGGGGCCCCTACAATGAGCAGTTCTTC | CASSSQGAGWGGPYNEQFF
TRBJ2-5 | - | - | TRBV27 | TGTGCCAGCAGTTTAGAGGGGGGGTGGGAGGAGACCCAGTACTTC | CASSLEGGWEETQYF
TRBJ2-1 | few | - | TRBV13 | TGTGCCAGCGGTGAGGGAGATTACAATGAGCAGTTCTTC | CASGEGDYNEQFF
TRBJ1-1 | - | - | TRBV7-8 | TGTGCCAGCAGCCCGTGGGAGGTCACTGAAGCTTTCTTT | CASSPWEVTEAFF
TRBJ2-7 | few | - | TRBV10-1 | TGCGCCAGCAGTCCGGACAGTTCCTACGAGCAGTACTTC | CASSPDSSYEQYF
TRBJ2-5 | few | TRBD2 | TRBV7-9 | TGTGCCAGCAGCCTACTAGCGGGGGCTCAAGAGACCCAGTACTTC | CASSLLAGAQETQYF
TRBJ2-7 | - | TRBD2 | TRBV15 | TGTGCCACCAGCAGAGATGCTGAGCGGGGGACCTACGAGCAGTACTTC | CATSRDAERGTYEQYF
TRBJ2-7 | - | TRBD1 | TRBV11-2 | TGTGCCAGCAGCTATACCACCGGGACAGAATACGAGCAGTACTTC | CASSYTTGTEYEQYF
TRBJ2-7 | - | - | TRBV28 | TGTGCCAGCAGTTTCGAGGGTACCTACGAGCAGTACTTC | CASSFEGTYEQYF
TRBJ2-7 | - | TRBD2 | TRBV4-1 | TGCGCCAGCAGCTATACCCGTCTAGCGGGGGGCTCCTACGAGCAGTACTTC | CASSYTRLAGGSYEQYF
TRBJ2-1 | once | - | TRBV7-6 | TGTGCCAGCACCGAAAACCCTCGGGGTCCCTACAATGAGCAGTTCTTC | CASTENPRGPYNEQFF
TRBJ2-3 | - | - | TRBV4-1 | TGCGCCAGCAGCCCCGGGAGCGTATACACCCCTTTCACAGATACGCAGTATTTT | CASSPGSVYTPFTDTQYF
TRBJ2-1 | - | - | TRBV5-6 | TGTGCCAGCAGCTCCCTCCTTAGGGGCAGGTACAATGAGCAGTTCTTC | CASSSLLRGRYNEQFF
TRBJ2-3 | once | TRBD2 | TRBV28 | TGTGCCAGCAGTCATCGAGTTTTAGCGGGGACGGTCACAGATACGCAGTATTTT | CASSHRVLAGTVTDTQYF
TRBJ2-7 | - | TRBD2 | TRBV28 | TGTGCCAGCAGTTTAGCGGGGGGCACCTACGAGCAGTACTTC | CASSLAGGTYEQYF
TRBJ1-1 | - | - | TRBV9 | TGTGCCAGCAGCCAGGACACGGACACTGAAGCTTTCTTT | CASSQDTDTEAFF
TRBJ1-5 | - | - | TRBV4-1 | TGCGCCAGCAGCGAGTGGAGCAATCAGCCCCAGCATTTT | CASSEWSNQPQHF
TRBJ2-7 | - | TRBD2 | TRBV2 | TGTGCCAGCAGCCCTATAGCGGGGGCCTCTTGGGAGCAGTACTTC | CASSPIAGASWEQYF
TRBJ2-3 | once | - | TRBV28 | TGTGCCAGCAATAAACTCAGGGCAACAGATACGCAGTATTTT | CASNKLRATDTQYF
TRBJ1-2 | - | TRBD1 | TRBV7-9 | TGTGCCAGCAGCTGGGGGGACAGGGCTAACTATGGCTACACCTTC | CASSWGDRANYGYTF
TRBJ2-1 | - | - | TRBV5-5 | TGTGCCAGCAGCTTGGTAGGCCTAGTGGTGTCCGATGAGCAGTTCTTC | CASSLVGLVVSDEQFF
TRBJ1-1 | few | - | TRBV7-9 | TGTGCCAGCAGCCCAGGGGTCCACACTGAAGCTTTCTTT | CASSPGVHTEAFF
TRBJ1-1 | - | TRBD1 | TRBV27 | TGTGCCAGCAGTATTAGGGGGCCGAACACTGAAGCTTTCTTT | CASSIRGPNTEAFF
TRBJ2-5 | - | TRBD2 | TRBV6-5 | TGTGCCAGCACGGGGGGGCCCTATACGGAGACCCAGTACTTC | CASTGGPYTETQYF
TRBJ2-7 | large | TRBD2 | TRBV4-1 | TGCGCCAGCAGCCAGATTAGCGGGGGGTGGTACGAGCAGTACTTC | CASSQISGGWYEQYF
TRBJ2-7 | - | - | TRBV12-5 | TGTGCTAGTGCCAAACTCGGTCCTTCCTACGAGCAGTACTTC | CASAKLGPSYEQYF
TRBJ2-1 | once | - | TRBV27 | TGTGCCAGCAGTTTTGCCCAGGGATACAATGAGCAGTTCTTC | CASSFAQGYNEQFF
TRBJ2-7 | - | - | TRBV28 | TGTGCCAGCAGTACGCCTGGGGACTCGGGTGAGCAGTACTTC | CASSTPGDSGEQYF
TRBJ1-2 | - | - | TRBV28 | TGTGCCAGCAGTTTGGAGAACTATGGCTACACCTTC | CASSLENYGYTF
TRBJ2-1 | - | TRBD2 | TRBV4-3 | TGCGCCAGCAGCTCACTAGCGGGGGGCTCCTACAATGAGCAGTTCTTC | CASSSLAGGSYNEQFF
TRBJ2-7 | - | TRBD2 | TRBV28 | TGTGCCAGCACCCCCGCGGGGGGCTTCGAGCAGTACTTC | CASTPAGGFEQYF